This TCR beta chain was documented in a study of blood T cell repertoires in COVID-19. Turning to the study itself: Some COVID-19 samples were acute and others convalescent; all came from the United States, Italy and Spain. Sources were T cells, B-cell-depleted T cells, or PBMCs; the material itself was cDNA or gDNA.

Sequenced by immunoSEQ multiplex PCR; TCRdb stores in-frame clones only, minus some. In the table there are over 200,000 clones, more than 75% of which are singletons. Germline V CDR1 and CDR2: LNHDA, SQIVND (reference sequence). Between the trimmed V and J ends, which lost 10 bases and 2 bases, there was a span of 11 bases. The CDR3 extends over 12 amino acids. The sequencing input was peripheral blood. This sequence was found in a man aged 80 or over with acute or convalescent COVID-19. The chain carries TRBV19 and TRBJ2-5; TRBD1 is a possible D gene (5 bases). CDR3 protein: CATSGSQETQYF. In nucleotides, the CDR3 is TGTGCCACCTCAGGGTCACAAGAGACCCAGTACTTC.